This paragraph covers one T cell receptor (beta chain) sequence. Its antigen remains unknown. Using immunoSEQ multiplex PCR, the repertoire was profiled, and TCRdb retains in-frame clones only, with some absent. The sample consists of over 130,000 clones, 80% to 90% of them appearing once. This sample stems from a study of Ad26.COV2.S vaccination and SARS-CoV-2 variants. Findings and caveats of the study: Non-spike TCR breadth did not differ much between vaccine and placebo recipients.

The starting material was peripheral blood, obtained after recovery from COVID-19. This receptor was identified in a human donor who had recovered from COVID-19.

CDR3 region: CASSLSTGAYEQYF. The CDR3 DNA follows: TGTGCCAGCAGCCTAAGCACGGGGGCCTACGAGCAGTACTTC. This sequence joins TRBV3-1 (or the pseudogene TRBV3-2) and TRBJ2-7, with D perhaps TRBD2 (6 bases). The germline V and J ends were trimmed by 4 bases and 2 bases, with 12 bases remaining between them. Germline V CDR1 and CDR2: LGHDT, YNNKEL (reference sequence). The CDR3 spans 14 residues.